The clone carrying this T cell receptor beta chain was seen only once. Antigen specificity is unknown. From germline, CDR1 is MDHEN and CDR2 SYDVKM. Trimming cost V 2 bases and J 3 bases; bases outside gene matches: 1. There are 14 residues in the CDR3. The entry originates in a study of T cell responses to AZD1222 COVID-19 vaccine. Notes on the study in general: Following two doses of AZD1222, Spike-specific TCR breadth and depth rose. There were repertoire samples only from the period after the peak T cell response.

Sequencing used immunoSEQ multiplex PCR; TCRdb keeps in-frame clones, though not all of them. The sample holds approximately 65,000 clones, more than 70% seen once. Source: peripheral blood, taken on day 0 of AZD1222 vaccination. This receptor was obtained from an adult in good health. The chain combines TRBV28 with TRBJ1-2; 9 bases line up with TRBD1. CDR3 amino acids: CASSLGTGYYGYTF. The CDR3 DNA reads TGTGCCAGCAGTTTAGGGACAGGGTACTATGGCTACACCTTC.